This T cell receptor beta chain was recovered during a study of control samples from healthy donors and cancer patients. The ends were cut back, 7 bases at V and 6 bases at J, with 15 bases in the middle. CDR3 size: 13 residues. The protocol was immunoSEQ multiplex PCR, while the TCRdb copy is restricted to in-frame clones and leaves out a portion. Among about 250,000 clones, over 75% were seen once, and the ten largest hold roughly 14%. The sample was PBMCs. The sequence was obtained from a woman aged 55-69 years with lung cancer. The J gene is TRBJ1-1, the V gene TRBV12-3 or TRBV12-4, with a weak D call TRBD1 (6 bases). For the CDR3, the DNA is TGTGCCAGCACCTCTACGGGGGCCTCTGAAGCTTTCTTT. This gives the protein CASTSTGASEAFF.